The 11 T cell receptor beta chains reported below all come from one sample, sequenced in a study of patients and donors after allogeneic stem cell transplantation. TCRdb re-called the RT-PCR reads through MiXCR, storing one row per CDR3 protein. The data contain some 200,000 distinct CDR3 sequences, 40% to 45% of them singletons. The specimen sequenced was blood, either unsorted or a sorted T cell fraction (not recorded which). These receptor sequences come from a human donor who was either an allogeneic HSCT recipient or a stem cell or donor lymphocyte infusion donor (not recorded which). It is not recorded whose cells these are; they may come from a transplant donor.

The rearrangement uses TRBV6-5 and TRBJ2-2; D is uncertain. CDR1 and CDR2 from the germline V gene are MNHEY and SVGAGI. V lost 5 bases and J lost 6, with 10 bases in between. The CDR3 is 13 amino acids. The CDR3 sequence is CASSLLDSGELFF. CDR3 nucleotide sequence: TGTGCCAGCAGTCTTCTAGACTCCGGGGAGCTGTTTTTT.

The chain couples TRBV10-3 to TRBJ1-1; D not resolved. This CDR3 region has 16 residues. The germline CDR1 and CDR2 sequences are ENHRY and SYGVKD. The germline V and J ends were trimmed by 1 base and 0 bases, with 12 bases remaining between them. CDR3 sequence reads: CAISEFRTQVNTEAFF. In DNA form, the CDR3 reads TGTGCCATCAGTGAGTTCAGGACGCAGGTGAACACTGAAGCTTTCTTT.

The genes are TRBV4-3 and TRBJ2-7; D unresolved. Germline CDR1 and CDR2: LGHNA and YSLEER. V lost 7 bases and J lost 2, with 18 bases in between. CDR3 length equals 15 residues. The CDR3 nucleotides read TGCGCCAGCACCCAGTATATAGGCACCGCCTACGAGCAGTACTTC. Its translation: CASTQYIGTAYEQYF.

This clonotype was recorded once. This chain links TRBV15 with TRBJ2-5; D is undetermined. Germline values: CDR1 LNHNV, CDR2 YYDKDF (reference sequence). This CDR3 region has 11 residues. Trimming shortened V by 0 bases and J by 4 bases, and 0 bases separated the two germline ends. The CDR3 sequence is CATSREETQYF. CDR3 sequence (DNA): TGTGCCACCAGCAGAGAAGAGACCCAGTACTTC.

The J gene is TRBJ2-3, the V gene TRBV7-8, with D maybe TRBD2 (5 bases). CDR1 is SGHVS and CDR2 is FQNEAQ in the germline V gene. V dropped 5 bases and J dropped 1 base, with 16 bases sitting between them. This CDR3 has 16 amino acids. CDR3 in DNA: TGTGCCAGCAGCCCAACATCACTAGTGGGCACAGATACGCAGTATTTT. It translates to CASSPTSLVGTDTQYF. Variable domain in full (rest from reference TRBV7-8 and TRBJ2-3): GAGVSQSPRYKVAKRGQDVALRCDPISGHVSLFWYQQALGQGPEFLTYFQNEAQLDKSGLPSDRFFAERPEGSVSTLKIQRTQQEDSAVYLCASSPTSLVGTDTQYFGPGTRLTVL.

The chain couples TRBV13 to TRBJ1-5, with D possibly being TRBD1 (5 bases). CDR1 is PRHDT, CDR2 FYEKMQ, per germline (reference sequence). CDR3 length: 15 amino acids. Trimming left V 0 bases short and J 3 bases short, with 9 bases between. This chain's CDR3 is CASSLGGEANQPQHF. In DNA, the CDR3 is TGTGCCAGCAGCTTAGGAGGGGAAGCCAATCAGCCCCAGCATTTT.

The J gene is TRBJ2-1, the V gene TRBV5-6; 7 bases fit TRBD2. With V trimmed by 0 bases and J by 0 bases, 6 bases remained unmatched. The CDR3 has 17 amino acids. Germline CDR1 is SGHDT and CDR2 is YYEEEE. The CDR3 here is CASSLGDYPSSYNEQFF. In DNA, the CDR3 is TGTGCCAGCAGCTTGGGGGACTACCCAAGCTCCTACAATGAGCAGTTCTTC.

The chain recombines TRBV12-3 or TRBV12-4 with TRBJ1-4, with D possibly being TRBD1 (6 bases). This CDR3 has 14 amino acids. The V end was cut by 6 bases, the J end by 5 bases, with 13 bases between. The CDR3 region is CASSPWDTNEKLFF. As DNA, the CDR3 is TGTGCCAGCAGCCCTTGGGACACGAATGAAAAACTGTTTTTT.

The chain joins TRBV7-2 to TRBJ1-2; D ambiguous. V was clipped by 6 bases and J by 4 bases, with 12 bases between them. CDR1 and CDR2 from the germline V gene are SGHTA and FQGNSA. This CDR3 has 13 amino acids. CDR3 nucleotide sequence: TGTGCCAGCAGTCCCGACATGAGCTATGGCTACACCTTC. Translating it yields CASSPDMSYGYTF.

This clonotype has a count of ten or more. This rearrangement joins TRBV12-3 or TRBV12-4 to TRBJ1-3; D gene unclear. This CDR3 region has 14 residues. Trimming took off 3 bases at V and 0 bases at J, with 6 bases between the two ends. As DNA, the CDR3 is TGTGCCAGCAGTTTTCAGCTCTCTGGAAACACCATATATTTT. Residues: CASSFQLSGNTIYF.

This clonotype was recorded a few times. The chain uses TRBV30 and TRBJ1-4; D may be TRBD1 (5 bases). With 3 bases removed from V and 8 bases from J, the gap between germline ends came to 19 bases. This CDR3 spans 15 amino acids. Germline values: CDR1 GTSNPN, CDR2 SVGIG (reference sequence). CDR3 sequence (DNA): TGTGCCTGGAGAACCCGAAGGGTCGGACAAGAAAAACTGTTTTTT. This codes for CAWRTRRVGQEKLFF.